Presented here are 25 T cell receptor beta chains from one specimen sequenced in a study of tumor-infiltrating lymphocytes in localized non-small cell lung cancer. Clones were read by immunoSEQ multiplex PCR, and TCRdb kept only the in-frame ones, dropping some. This sample has over 10,000 clones, with about 82% found just once. The sample comprised uninvolved lung tissue not adjacent to the tumor. The receptors here all came from a human donor with non-small cell lung cancer.

The chain recombines TRBV27 with TRBJ2-1; 8 bases map to TRBD1. The germline V gene has CDR1 MNHEY and CDR2 SMNVEV (reference sequence). The CDR3 is 15 amino acids. V dropped 5 bases and J dropped 3; count of bases not matched to a gene: 6. The CDR3 protein is CASSHRGNFYNEQFF. In DNA, the CDR3 is TGTGCCAGCAGTCACAGGGGGAATTTCTACAATGAGCAGTTCTTC.

V is TRBV7-8 and J is TRBJ1-2; D is ambiguous. The CDR3 length is 12 residues. The germline V gene encodes CDR1 SGHVS and CDR2 FQNEAQ. The V end lost 3 bases, the J end lost 5 bases, and 7 bases lay between the germline ends. Here the CDR3 DNA reads TGTGCCAGCAGCTTCTCATCTTATGGCTACACCTTC. Its protein is CASSFSSYGYTF.

This sequence joins TRBV5-1 and TRBJ1-1, with a possible D match to TRBD1 (6 bases). V dropped 1 base and J dropped 1 base, with 11 bases sitting between them. Germline CDR1 is SGHRS and CDR2 is YFSETQ. This CDR3 comprises 15 residues. For the CDR3, the DNA is TGCGCCAGCAGCTTGAAGACAGGCGGGAACACTGAAGCTTTCTTT. Translating it yields CASSLKTGGNTEAFF.

The CDR3 sequence is CASSGQGIPEAFF. Here the CDR3 DNA reads TGTGCCAGTTCGGGACAGGGGATCCCTGAAGCTTTCTTT. The V gene is TRBV2, the J gene TRBJ1-1, with 10 positions matching TRBD1. Germline loops: CDR1 SNHLY, CDR2 FYNNEI. The V and J ends lost 9 bases and 6 bases, in that order; junction bases with no gene match: 7. The length of the CDR3 is 13 residues.

The chain employs TRBV12-5 and TRBJ1-5; 11 bases line up with TRBD1. The CDR3 totals 15 residues. The V gene end was trimmed by 6 bases and the J gene end by 6 bases; junction bases not matched to a gene: 7. The germline CDR1 and CDR2 sequences are LGHNT and FRNRAP. The CDR3 DNA reads as TGTGCTAGTGGGGTCGGGACAGGGGGGGGTCAGCCCCAGCATTTT. The encoded protein is CASGVGTGGGQPQHF.

This sequence joins TRBV6-6 and TRBJ2-7; 8 nucleotides match TRBD1. The V segment lost 10 bases and the J segment 6 bases; nucleotides outside the gene matches: 14. The CDR3 is 14 residues long. The germline CDR1 and CDR2 sequences are MNHNY and SVGAGI (reference sequence). The CDR3 nucleotides are TGTGCCACCTCTTTGGGGACAGGACCCTCCGAGCAGTACTTC. It encodes CATSLGTGPSEQYF.

The chain has TRBV6-1 and TRBJ2-5; D perhaps matches TRBD2 (6 bases). Trimming removed 4 bases at V and 4 bases at J, with 16 bases between. Germline assignment: CDR1 MNHNS and CDR2 SASEGT. There are 15 residues in the CDR3. This CDR3 is CASSVNFSGGETQYF. CDR3 DNA: TGTGCCAGCAGTGTGAATTTTAGCGGTGGAGAGACCCAGTACTTC.

This clone was seen a single time. This CDR3 is CASSLTQGRKDTQYF. The CDR3 DNA is TGTGCCAGTAGCCTCACACAAGGTCGTAAGGATACGCAGTATTTT. The V gene is TRBV19, the J gene TRBJ2-3; D ambiguous. Germline CDR1 is LNHDA and CDR2 is SQIVND (reference sequence). This CDR3 is 15 amino acids long. Trimming cost V 6 bases and J 6 bases, with 19 bases left between them.

This clone has a single count. CDR3 nucleotide sequence: TGTGCCAGTAGTTTGGTTTTTGGTCAGCCCCAGCATTTT. Translating it yields CASSLVFGQPQHF. The chain recombines TRBV19 with TRBJ1-5; D remains ambiguous. This CDR3 has 13 residues. The germline CDR1 and CDR2 sequences are LNHDA and SQIVND (reference sequence). Trimming shortened V by 5 bases and J by 6 bases, and 11 bases separated the two germline ends.

The chain links TRBV6-1 to TRBJ1-6; no firm D call. V was shortened by 4 bases and J by 4 bases, with 5 bases between the two germline ends. Germline V gene lookup returns CDR1 MNHNS and CDR2 SASEGT. The CDR3 has 13 amino acids. CDR3 DNA: TGTGCCAGCAGTGGAGGGTATAATTCACCCCTCCACTTT. Its protein product is CASSGGYNSPLHF.

The chain couples TRBV7-6 to TRBJ2-3; 8 bases map to TRBD2. The CDR3 length is 14 residues. Trimming at V came to 2 bases and at J to 4 bases, leaving 2 bases not matched to a gene. Germline V gene sequence: CDR1 SGHVS, CDR2 FNYEAQ. The CDR3 here is CASSLLAGSDTQYF. The CDR3 coding sequence is TGTGCCAGCAGCTTACTAGCGGGTTCAGATACGCAGTATTTT.

The chain uses TRBV5-1 and TRBJ1-1; maybe TRBD1 (6 bases). This CDR3 is 15 amino acids long. V was trimmed by 5 bases and J by 8 bases, leaving 22 bases between them. Germline loops: CDR1 SGHRS, CDR2 YFSETQ. The CDR3 region has the DNA TGCGCCAGCAGACCGAACGACAGGCTCCCCTCGGAAGCTTTCTTT. Its translation: CASRPNDRLPSEAFF.

The chain links TRBV4-3 to TRBJ1-3; tentative D call: TRBD1 (5 bases). Between the trimmed V and J ends, which lost 0 bases and 6 bases, there was a span of 12 bases. The CDR3 totals 15 residues. The germline V gene encodes CDR1 LGHNA and CDR2 YSLEER. CDR3 DNA: TGCGCCAGCAGCCAAGATTTTGGACAACCAAACACCATATATTTT. Translated, it gives CASSQDFGQPNTIYF.

The rearrangement uses TRBV11-3 and TRBJ1-6; D is perhaps TRBD1 (6 bases). V lost 3 bases to trimming and J lost 7 bases, with 13 bases between them. There are 15 residues in the CDR3. Germline assignment: CDR1 SGHNT and CDR2 YENEEA. CDR3 nucleotide sequence: TGTGCCAGCAGCTTGACGGGAACAGGGAATTCACCCCTCCACTTT. This codes for CASSLTGTGNSPLHF.

V usage is TRBV7-9 and J usage is TRBJ2-6; 13 bases are a match to TRBD2. Trimming took 4 bases from V and 2 from J; bases not matched to a gene: 2. Germline V gene data show CDR1 as SEHNR and CDR2 as FQNEAQ (reference sequence). This CDR3 spans 17 amino acids. The CDR3: CASSSGLAGAGANVLTF. For the CDR3, the DNA is TGTGCCAGCAGCTCTGGACTAGCGGGGGCTGGGGCCAACGTCCTGACTTTC.

The chain is built from TRBV30 and TRBJ1-3; possible D gene TRBD1, 5 bases. The V gene lost 4 bases and the J gene lost 0 bases, with 13 bases spanning the gap. CDR3 length: 15 amino acids. Germline V gene data show CDR1 as GTSNPN and CDR2 as SVGIG (reference sequence). The CDR3 spells CAWIVLGRSGNTIYF. In DNA, the CDR3 is TGTGCCTGGATTGTTTTGGGACGCTCTGGAAACACCATATATTTT.

CDR3 DNA sequence: TGTGCCAGCAGCATACAGAAGAACACTGAAGCTTTCTTT. This sequence encodes CASSIQKNTEAFF. The chain combines TRBV7-2 with TRBJ1-1; D ambiguous. V lost 5 bases and J lost 1, with 8 bases in between. The CDR3 length is 13 residues. CDR1 and CDR2 from the germline V gene are SGHTA and FQGNSA.

The chain links TRBV19 to TRBJ2-7; D ambiguous. In germline, CDR1 is LNHDA, CDR2 SQIVND (reference sequence). The CDR3 has 11 residues. V lost 7 bases and J lost 6, with 10 bases in between. The CDR3 region has the DNA TGTGCCAGTACCTTCAATGGCGAGCAGTACTTC. Translated, it gives CASTFNGEQYF. The variable domain in full, with the rest retrieved from reference TRBV19 and TRBJ2-7, is DGGITQSPKYLFRKEGQNVTLSCEQNLNHDAMYWYRQDPGQGLRLIYYSQIVNDFQKGDIAEGYSVSREKKESFPLTVTSAQKNPTAFYLCASTFNGEQYFGPGTRLTVT.

This chain connects TRBV6-5 to TRBJ2-7; 10 positions match TRBD1. Germline assignment: CDR1 MNHEY and CDR2 SVGAGI. After removal of 5 bases from V and 3 bases from J, the junction contained 7 bases not matched to a gene. The CDR3 contains 15 residues. CDR3 sequence reads: CASSHRDRGDYEQYF. DNA for the CDR3: TGTGCCAGCAGTCACCGGGACAGGGGTGACTACGAGCAGTACTTC.

The chain combines TRBV19 with TRBJ1-1; the match to TRBD1 covers 12 bases. Trimming at V came to 5 bases and at J to 4 bases, leaving 5 bases not matched to a gene. The CDR3 is made up of 15 amino acids. Germline V gene lookup returns CDR1 LNHDA and CDR2 SQIVND (reference sequence). The CDR3 is CASSPGTGGFTEAFF. The CDR3 DNA follows: TGTGCCAGTAGTCCGGGGACAGGGGGCTTCACTGAAGCTTTCTTT.

The chain employs TRBV25-1 and TRBJ1-1; a possible D gene is TRBD1 (5 bases). With 1 base removed from V and 7 bases from J, the gap between germline ends came to 13 bases. CDR1 and CDR2 (germline): MGHDK, SYGVNS. The CDR3 length is 14 residues. As DNA, the CDR3 is TGTGCCAGCAGTGAATCGGGGGTTGGCGGTGAAGCTTTCTTT. Translated: CASSESGVGGEAFF.

The V call is TRBV10-2, the J call TRBJ1-2; TRBD1 matches 8 bases. Looked up from germline, CDR1 is WSHSY and CDR2 is SAAADI. The CDR3 spans 14 residues. V shed 8 bases, J shed 7 bases, and the junction held 12 bases outside the gene matches. The CDR3 bases are TGCGCCAGCGGGACAGGAGTCTTTATGGCTGGCTACACCTTC. Encoded protein: CASGTGVFMAGYTF.

The chain has TRBV18 and TRBJ1-1, with D possibly matching TRBD1 (5 bases). Germline V CDR1 and CDR2: KGHSH, LQKENI. The V end lost 1 base, the J end lost 6 bases, and 12 bases lay between the germline ends. The CDR3 is 14 residues long. CDR3 residues: CASSPQGTGAEAFF. Written as DNA, the CDR3 is TGTGCCAGCTCACCACAGGGCACGGGGGCTGAAGCTTTCTTT.

The chain has TRBV9 and TRBJ1-2; possibly TRBD1 for D (6 bases). Germline CDR1 reads SGDLS; CDR2 reads YYNGEE. CDR3 length: 14 amino acids. V gave up 0 bases and J gave up 8 bases, with 14 bases separating them. CDR3 protein: CASSVASQGQGYTF. The CDR3 DNA follows: TGTGCCAGCAGCGTAGCGTCCCAGGGGCAGGGCTACACCTTC.

This CDR3 is CASSLPAGQAPGYTF. The CDR3 region has the DNA TGTGCCAGCAGCCTCCCAGCGGGACAGGCCCCTGGCTACACCTTC. The rearrangement uses TRBV7-2 and TRBJ1-2; 8 bases map to TRBD1. The germline V gene encodes CDR1 SGHTA and CDR2 FQGNSA. The CDR3 is made up of 15 amino acids. V gave up 5 bases and J gave up 7 bases; unmatched junction bases: 12.